A single sample gave rise to the 16 T cell receptor beta chains below, sequenced in a study of spatial heterogeneity in lung cancer. TCRdb recomputed calls from the 5' RACE reads with MiXCR, one row per CDR3 protein. The sample contains some 40,000 distinct CDR3 sequences, less than 6.5% of which appear only once. Time point denoted: sample taken at primary tumor resection. Sequences were derived from PBMCs, sampled at surgery. The receptors were sampled from a female donor with early-stage non-small cell lung cancer.

This clonotype has a count of ten or more. The chain recombines TRBV28 with TRBJ1-5, with TRBD1 as a possible D gene (5 bases). V lost 11 bases, J lost 0 bases, and 8 bases lay in between. The CDR3 spans 12 residues. Germline loops: CDR1 MDHEN, CDR2 SYDVKM. DNA of the CDR3: TGTGCCGGGGGGGTTAGCAATCAGCCCCAGCATTTT. Its protein product is CAGGVSNQPQHF.

The table lists this clonotype with a few counts. V gene TRBV20-1 combines with J gene TRBJ2-3; TRBD1 aligns across 8 bases. The length of the CDR3 is 14 residues. The V and J ends lost 1 base and 0 bases, in that order; junction bases with no gene match: 0. Germline V gene sequence: CDR1 DFQATT, CDR2 SNEGSKA (reference sequence). CDR3 in DNA: TGCAGTGCTAGAGGGACAGGGAGCACAGATACGCAGTATTTT. This sequence encodes CSARGTGSTDTQYF.

This clonotype appeared many times. The V and J genes are TRBV19 and TRBJ1-1; D not resolved. Trimming removed 1 base from V and 1 base from J, with 7 bases in between. From germline, CDR1 is LNHDA and CDR2 SQIVND (reference sequence). The CDR3 loop spans 14 amino acids. CDR3 sequence (DNA): TGTGCCAGTAGTATAGGGACCTCGAACACTGAAGCTTTCTTT. Translation gives CASSIGTSNTEAFF.

There are many counts of this clonotype. The chain uses TRBV28 and TRBJ1-2; 12 positions match TRBD1. This CDR3 comprises 15 residues. V was clipped by 8 bases and J by 8 bases; unmatched bases: 12. Per the germline V gene, CDR1 is MDHEN and CDR2 is SYDVKM. For the CDR3, the DNA is TGTGCCAGCGGGCGGGGGACAGGGGGCTGGTACGGCTACACCTTC. This codes for CASGRGTGGWYGYTF.

The sample holds many counts of this clonotype. The rearrangement uses TRBV30 and TRBJ2-2; unclear D gene. V lost 2 bases and J lost 5, with 3 bases in between. Germline V CDR1 and CDR2: GTSNPN, SVGIG (reference sequence). The CDR3 has 11 residues. CDR3 nucleotide sequence: TGTGCCTGGAGTAAGACCGGGGAGCTGTTTTTT. Translating gives CAWSKTGELFF.

This clonotype was detected many times. The rearrangement links TRBV5-4 to TRBJ2-7, with 9 bases fitting TRBD1. This CDR3 has 15 amino acids. Germline lookup yields CDR1 SGHNT and CDR2 YYREEE (reference sequence). V trimming: 0 bases; J trimming: 3 bases; junction bases outside the gene matches: 4. The CDR3: CASSLAGTGYYEQYF. The CDR3 DNA reads TGTGCCAGCAGCTTGGCCGGGACAGGGTACTACGAGCAGTACTTC. Full variable domain (remainder filled in from reference TRBV5-4 and TRBJ2-7): ETGVTQSPTHLIKTRGQQVTLRCSSQSGHNTVSWYQQALGQGPQFIFQYYREEENGRGNFPPRFSGLQFPNYSSELNVNALELDDSALYLCASSLAGTGYYEQYFGPGTRLTVT.

The V call is TRBV20-1, the J call TRBJ1-2; no reliable D call. Germline lookup yields CDR1 DFQATT and CDR2 SNEGSKA (reference sequence). The length of the CDR3 is 12 residues. V was shortened by 5 bases and J by 8 bases, with 15 bases between the two germline ends. Here the CDR3 DNA reads TGCAGTGCTGAGGAGGGTCAGAGGGGCTACACCTTC. Translating gives CSAEEGQRGYTF.

At least ten counts were recorded for this clonotype. This sequence joins TRBV5-6 and TRBJ1-2; D unresolved. Germline V CDR1 and CDR2: SGHDT, YYEEEE. Trimming took off 5 bases at V and 4 bases at J, with 15 bases between the two ends. This CDR3 is built from 14 residues. The CDR3 DNA is TGTGCCAGCAGTTCTCTAGGGATGGTCTATGGCTACACCTTC. It yields the protein CASSSLGMVYGYTF.

This chain connects TRBV5-4 to TRBJ2-1, with TRBD2 matching 9 bases. This CDR3 spans 15 amino acids. V was clipped by 4 bases and J by 10 bases; unmatched bases: 12. Germline CDR1 is SGHNT and CDR2 is YYREEE (reference sequence). This CDR3 reads CASSLLAGLSGEQFF. CDR3 DNA sequence: TGTGCCAGCAGCCTCCTAGCGGGGCTCTCCGGGGAGCAGTTCTTC.

The sample holds many counts of this clonotype. The genes are TRBV29-1 and TRBJ1-5; a possible D gene is TRBD1 (6 bases). Trimming took 6 bases from V and 6 from J, leaving 21 bases between them. This CDR3 is 15 amino acids long. Germline CDR1 reads SQVTM; CDR2 reads ANQGSEA. Written as DNA, the CDR3 is TGCAGCGTCGTACAGGCCGCGGGGGCAGGTCAGCCCCAGCATTTT. Encoded protein: CSVVQAAGAGQPQHF.

This clonotype was detected only a few times. The V gene is TRBV6-2 or TRBV6-3, the J gene TRBJ1-2; D not resolved. This CDR3 is 12 amino acids long. The germline V gene has CDR1 MNHEY and CDR2 SVGEGT. The V gene lost 8 bases and the J gene lost 5 bases, with 12 bases spanning the gap. This CDR3 is CASLDPPYGYTF. As DNA, the CDR3 is TGTGCCAGCTTGGACCCACCTTATGGCTACACCTTC.

Many counts were recorded for this clonotype. The V gene is TRBV7-2, the J gene TRBJ2-3; 12 bases match TRBD2. The CDR3 loop spans 16 amino acids. The germline CDR1 and CDR2 sequences are SGHTA and FQGNSA. The V segment lost 5 bases and the J segment 4 bases; nucleotides outside the gene matches: 7. The CDR3 sequence: CASSQLAGGLADTQYF. For the CDR3, the DNA is TGTGCCAGCAGCCAACTAGCGGGGGGCTTGGCAGATACGCAGTATTTT.

By sample share, this clonotype is large. The rearrangement links TRBV6-2 or TRBV6-3 to TRBJ1-5, with D possibly being TRBD1 (5 bases). Trimming removed 6 bases at V and 7 bases at J, with 13 bases between. Germline-derived CDR1 and CDR2 are MNHEY and SVGEGT. This CDR3 has 13 residues. The CDR3 region has the DNA TGTGCCAGCAGGAAGTCAGGGAGCCAGCCCCAGCATTTT. Translated, it gives CASRKSGSQPQHF.

This clonotype was counted at least ten times. The rearrangement joins TRBV19 to TRBJ1-6; the D is unclear. Trimming shortened V by 8 bases and J by 5 bases, and 13 bases separated the two germline ends. The CDR3 sequence is 14 residues long. The germline CDR1 and CDR2 sequences are LNHDA and SQIVND (reference sequence). The CDR3, as DNA: TGTGCCAGTGCCAGTGGAGTCCATAATTCACCCCTCCACTTT. Its translation: CASASGVHNSPLHF.

This clonotype has a count of ten or more. This chain uses TRBV5-1 with TRBJ2-3; 8 bases fit TRBD1. With V trimmed by 2 bases and J by 3 bases, 5 bases remained unmatched. Germline V gene sequence: CDR1 SGHRS, CDR2 YFSETQ. There are 15 residues in the CDR3. The CDR3 DNA follows: TGCGCCAGCAGCTTTAGACAGGGGCCGACAGATACGCAGTATTTT. Its protein product is CASSFRQGPTDTQYF.

This clonotype was seen a few times. This chain joins TRBV27 and TRBJ1-2; TRBD1 might be the D (6 bases). Germline CDR1 and CDR2: MNHEY and SMNVEV (reference sequence). This CDR3 region has 15 residues. V was cut by 3 bases and J by 5 bases, with 16 bases left in between. The CDR3 DNA is TGTGCCAGCAGTTTCCAGGGGTCCGGCCGTTATGGCTACACCTTC. It codes for CASSFQGSGRYGYTF.